Shown below are 30 T cell receptor beta chains from a single sample sequenced in a study of kidney transplant recipient with SARS-CoV-2 infection. TCRdb processed the reads anew with MiXCR; each CDR3 protein has one entry. This sample yields fewer than 250,000 distinct CDR3 sequences, of which 25% to 35% are seen a single time; about 7% belongs to the top ten. Sequences were derived from a blood sample, sampled at baseline and on roughly day 120 from a kidney transplant recipient. The receptors stem from a male patient in his thirties who had COVID-19 and was a kidney transplant recipient. Some of the T cells might come from the graft donor.

This clonotype came up once. A much larger clone differs from this one at a single base, so this may be a read error. The CDR3 DNA follows: TGTGCCGGCAGTTCCCCCTCTAGCGGGTCGGGGGGAAATGAGCAGTTCTTC. Its translation is CAGSSPSSGSGGNEQFF. The chain combines TRBV28 with TRBJ2-1, with TRBD2 matching 8 bases. CDR1 MDHEN and CDR2 SYDVKM come from the germline V gene. This CDR3 is built from 17 residues.

This clonotype was seen repeatedly, ten times or more. The chain has TRBV4-1 and TRBJ1-4; D perhaps matches TRBD1 (6 bases). The CDR3 contains 18 residues. The germline V and J ends were trimmed by 3 bases and 10 bases, with 27 bases remaining between them. Germline-derived CDR1 and CDR2 are MGHRA and YSYEKL. Here the CDR3 DNA reads TGCGCCAGCAGCCACAGAGGAACAGGGTTGGTGGGGAGTGGAAAACTGTTTTTT. The encoded protein is CASSHRGTGLVGSGKLFF.

This clonotype has at least ten counts. This sequence joins TRBV12-3 or TRBV12-4 and TRBJ2-1; D is ambiguous. The CDR3 is 11 amino acids. V lost 6 bases and J 2 bases, leaving 2 bases between the germline ends. CDR3 nucleotide sequence: TGTGCCAGCAGGGCCTACAATGAGCAGTTCTTC. Protein sequence: CASRAYNEQFF.

With regard to this clonotype: A much larger clone sits a single nucleotide away, making a read error possible. The V and J genes are TRBV8-2 and TRBJ1-2. TRBV8-2 is a pseudogene. This CDR3 contains 16 residues. The CDR3 region has the DNA TGTGGCAGTGCCTCCGATGATAGCCGAAAGACCTATGGCCACACCTTC. It encodes CGSASDDSRKTYGHTF.

V and J are TRBV8-2 and TRBJ1-2. TRBV8-2 is flagged as a pseudogene. This CDR3 region has 16 residues. The CDR3 nucleotides are TGTGGCAGTCTTGCCTATGATAGCCGAAAGGCCTATGGCTACACCTTC. Amino acids: CGSLAYDSRKAYGYTF.

This clonotype has a count of ten or more. The rearrangement uses TRBV21-1 and TRBJ2-3; no DNA check was done on the table's D call, TRBD2. TRBV21-1 is a known pseudogene. CDR3 length equals 17 residues. CDR3 nucleotide sequence: TGTGCCAGCAGGGATTCACTAGCTACAGTCATGCAAGATACGCAGTATTTT. Protein product: CASRDSLATVMQDTQYF.

Worth noting for this clonotype: A far larger clone is one base from this, pointing to a likely read error. Here the CDR3 reads CAGSSGQNTGELFF. CDR3 sequence (DNA): TGTGCCGGCAGTTCGGGCCAAAACACCGGGGAGCTGTTTTTT. The chain employs TRBV6-8 and TRBJ2-2; no reliable D call. The CDR3 covers 14 residues. Germline values: CDR1 MNHGY, CDR2 SAAAGT.

This clonotype turned up a few times. The DNA of the CDR3 is TGTGCCAGCATACTCAGGACCATTACGGATACGCAGTATTTT. It yields the protein CASILRTITDTQYF. This chain links TRBV21-1 with TRBJ2-3. TRBV21-1 is termed a pseudogene. This CDR3 has 14 residues.

As to this clonotype: A much more abundant neighbour one base away suggests this may be a read error. The chain couples TRBV5-8 to TRBJ2-7; TRBD1 matches 10 bases. The CDR3 loop spans 13 amino acids. J lost 7 bases, V lost 7 bases, and 8 bases had no gene match. Germline lookup yields CDR1 SGHTS and CDR2 YDEGEE. The CDR3: CASGVDRGLEQYF. The CDR3, as DNA: TGTGCCAGCGGCGTCGACAGGGGGCTTGAGCAGTACTTC.

At least ten counts were recorded for this clonotype. This chain joins TRBV20-1 and TRBJ2-5; 16 bases agree with TRBD2. The CDR3 is made up of 15 amino acids. V lost 5 bases, J lost 5 bases, and 5 bases stayed unmatched. Germline V CDR1 and CDR2: DFQATT, SNEGSKA (reference sequence). The CDR3 sequence: CSASGLAGGRETQYF. The CDR3 DNA reads as TGCAGTGCTTCGGGACTAGCGGGAGGGAGGGAGACCCAGTACTTC.

This clonotype was seen repeatedly, ten times or more. This chain links TRBV11-1 with TRBJ1-2; D unresolved. CDR1 SGHAT and CDR2 FQDESV come from the germline V gene (reference sequence). The CDR3 loop spans 17 amino acids. V lost 4 bases and J lost 4, with 22 bases in between. CDR3 in DNA: TGTGCCAGCAGCTATCCGGTTAAGGCTGGAAAGACCTATGGCTACACCTTC. Protein: CASSYPVKAGKTYGYTF.

This clonotype was detected many times. This sequence joins TRBV3-1 and TRBJ2-7, with D unclear. In germline, CDR1 is LGHDT, CDR2 YNNKEL (reference sequence). With 5 bases removed from V and 5 bases from J, the gap between germline ends came to 25 bases. The CDR3 covers 17 residues. CDR3 residues: CASSFISSHFVLDEQYF. In DNA, the CDR3 is TGTGCCAGCAGCTTCATTTCTTCCCATTTCGTGTTAGACGAGCAGTACTTC.

On this clonotype itself: A clone one base away is much larger, so this may be a read error. The genes are TRBV6-5 and TRBJ2-5; 9 bases match TRBD1. CDR3 length: 15 residues. V lost 2 bases and J lost 5; bases outside the gene matches: 6. Germline CDR1 is MNHEY and CDR2 is SVGAGI. The CDR3 region is CASSYEGQGLETQYF. The CDR3 bases are TGTGCCAGCAGTTACGAGGGACAGGGATTGGAGACCCAGTACTTC.

This clonotype was picked up many times. The chain has TRBV5-1 and TRBJ2-2, with D uncertain. Trimming took 5 bases from V and 5 from J, leaving 13 bases between them. Germline V CDR1 and CDR2: SGHRS, YFSETQ. The length of the CDR3 is 14 residues. The CDR3 nucleotides are TGCGCCAGCAGTACCGAGGTTGGGACCGGGGAGCTGTTTTTT. Translation: CASSTEVGTGELFF.

Only a few counts were recorded for this clonotype. The CDR3 protein is CASSQPETNRKTYGYTF. CDR3 DNA: TGTGCCAGTAGTCAGCCCGAGACAAATCGAAAGACCTATGGCTACACCTTC. The genes are TRBV19 and TRBJ1-2; D unclear. Trimming shortened V by 5 bases and J by 4 bases, and 23 bases separated the two germline ends. CDR1 is LNHDA, CDR2 SQIVND, per germline (reference sequence). The CDR3 runs 17 residues.

This clonotype was detected ten times or more. This chain links TRBV10-3 with TRBJ1-5; D remains ambiguous. Germline assignment: CDR1 ENHRY and CDR2 SYGVKD. This CDR3 region has 13 residues. V was cut by 10 bases and J by 2 bases, with 12 bases left in between. The CDR3 region is CATSVQGNQPQHF. CDR3 DNA: TGTGCCACCTCGGTGCAGGGCAATCAGCCCCAGCATTTT.

A note on this clonotype: A much larger clone lies one base from this, so it may be a read error. This sequence joins TRBV3-1 and TRBJ1-2; D call uncertain. The CDR3 sequence is 17 residues long. Per the germline V gene, CDR1 is LGHDT and CDR2 is YNNKEL (reference sequence). The CDR3 bases are TGTGCCAGCAGCGATTCTTGCACCCTTCGAAAGACCTATGGCTGCACCTTC. Protein: CASSDSCTLRKTYGCTF.

In this sample, this clonotype turned up many times. V gene TRBV5-1 combines with J gene TRBJ1-3; D is perhaps TRBD1 (6 bases). From germline, CDR1 is SGHRS and CDR2 YFSETQ. V shed 0 bases and J shed 4 bases, with 14 bases lying between them. The CDR3 has 16 amino acids. CDR3: CASSLASGTSGNTIYF. As DNA, the CDR3 is TGCGCCAGCAGCTTGGCGTCCGGGACAAGCGGAAACACCATATATTTT.

This clonotype has a single count. A clone one base away is much larger, so this may be a read error. This sequence joins TRBV4-3 and TRBJ1-2, with D unresolved. CDR3 length: 17 amino acids. In germline, CDR1 is LGHNA, CDR2 YSLEER. The CDR3: CASSQPGGRRKTYGYAF. The CDR3 DNA is TGCGCCAGCAGCCAGCCAGGAGGACGTCGAAAGACCTATGGCTACGCCTTC.

A word on this clonotype: With a much larger clone just one base away, this may be a read error. V usage is TRBV5-5 and J usage is TRBJ1-2; D is undetermined. The germline V gene encodes CDR1 SGHKS and CDR2 YYEKEE (reference sequence). Trimming removed 7 bases at V and 4 bases at J, with 23 bases between. This CDR3 comprises 16 residues. Here the CDR3 reads CASLTCVSRKTYGYTF. For the CDR3, the DNA is TGTGCCAGCCTTACATGTGTCTCGCGAAAGACCTATGGCTACACCTTC.

This clonotype was counted at least ten times. This chain connects TRBV21-1 to TRBJ2-3; the table assigns TRBD2, which was not confirmed against the DNA. TRBV21-1 is annotated as a pseudogene. This CDR3 is built from 15 residues. The CDR3 DNA is TGTGCCAGCAGCGAGACTAGCGGGATTGAAGATACGCAGTATTTT. Its translation: CASSETSGIEDTQYF.

This clonotype has just one count. Being one base from a much bigger clone, this may be a read error. The chain is built from TRBV3-1 and TRBJ2-5; D not resolved. The CDR3 is made up of 17 amino acids. Deletions cut 5 bases from V and 7 bases from J, with 26 bases between. Germline assignment: CDR1 LGHDT and CDR2 YNNKEL (reference sequence). CDR3 DNA: TGTGCCAGCAGCAGTCTTCGTCCCATTTCTTTCTCTGGGACCCAGTACTTC. It translates to CASSSLRPISFSGTQYF.

At least ten counts were recorded for this clonotype. The chain combines TRBV7-9 with TRBJ2-7; tentatively, D is TRBD1 (6 bases). CDR1 and CDR2 from the germline V gene are SEHNR and FQNEAQ (reference sequence). Trimming stripped 6 bases from V and 0 bases from J, with 12 bases between. The CDR3 loop spans 14 amino acids. CDR3 residues: CASRLRTDSYEQYF. CDR3 in DNA: TGTGCCAGCAGGCTTAGGACAGACTCCTACGAGCAGTACTTC.

There are many counts of this clonotype. J is TRBJ1-1 and V is TRBV27; tentatively, D is TRBD1 (5 bases). CDR3 length equals 14 residues. Germline V CDR1 and CDR2: MNHEY, SMNVEV (reference sequence). Trimming cost V 10 bases and J 5 bases, with 20 bases left between them. The DNA of the CDR3 is TGTGCCACAAAATCCCAGGGCTTGGTTACTGAAGCTTTCTTT. Translating it yields CATKSQGLVTEAFF.

This clonotype was seen a handful of times. In DNA form, the CDR3 reads TGTGCCAGTGGTACACGGTTTAGCAATCAGCCCCAGCATTTT. Protein: CASGTRFSNQPQHF. The rearrangement links TRBV19 to TRBJ1-5, with D unclear. The germline V gene has CDR1 LNHDA and CDR2 SQIVND (reference sequence). V shed 8 bases and J shed 0 bases, with 11 bases lying between them. The CDR3 loop spans 14 amino acids. Filled out from reference TRBV19 and TRBJ1-5, the complete variable domain reads DGGITQSPKYLFRKEGQNVTLSCEQNLNHDAMYWYRQDPGQGLRLIYYSQIVNDFQKGDIAEGYSVSREKKESFPLTVTSAQKNPTAFYLCASGTRFSNQPQHFGDGTRLSIL.

This clonotype showed up many times. The chain has TRBV20-1 and TRBJ1-2, with D uncertain. The CDR3 consists of 13 residues. V shed 5 bases and J shed 4 bases, with 14 bases lying between them. CDR1 DFQATT and CDR2 SNEGSKA come from the germline V gene (reference sequence). The CDR3 nucleotides are TGCAGTGCTGCGAGAGGTACCACCTATGGCTACACCTTC. It is translated as CSAARGTTYGYTF.

This clonotype has only a few counts. The chain has TRBV6-4 and TRBJ2-6, with D perhaps matching TRBD1 or TRBD2 (5 bases each). The CDR3 runs 16 residues. Germline CDR1 MRHNA, CDR2 SNTAGT. The V gene lost 2 bases and the J gene lost 1 base, with 9 bases spanning the gap. The CDR3 is CASSDLGVSGANVLTF. The CDR3 nucleotides read TGTGCCAGCAGTGACCTGGGGGTTTCTGGGGCCAACGTCCTGACTTTC.

At least ten counts were recorded for this clonotype. J is TRBJ2-5 and V is TRBV3-1; D unresolved. The CDR3 is 17 amino acids. Per the germline V gene, CDR1 is LGHDT and CDR2 is YNNKEL (reference sequence). The germline V and J ends were trimmed by 5 bases and 5 bases, with 24 bases remaining between them. CDR3 sequence (DNA): TGTGCCAGCAGCGCAAGTCTTCCCATTTCTTTCTCTGAGACCCAGTACTTC. Protein product: CASSASLPISFSETQYF.

This clonotype was recorded a few times. The chain couples TRBV7-8 to TRBJ2-5, with 9 positions matching TRBD1. Germline-derived CDR1 and CDR2 are SGHVS and FQNEAQ. CDR3 length: 17 amino acids. Trimming at V came to 1 base and at J to 2 bases, leaving 8 bases not matched to a gene. The CDR3 loop is CASSLGWGQGPQETQYF. CDR3 DNA: TGTGCCAGCAGCTTAGGATGGGGACAGGGACCACAAGAGACCCAGTACTTC.

This clonotype was seen many times. One junction end disagrees with the germline gene, perhaps due to a read error. The rearrangement uses TRBV7-9 and TRBJ2-7; possibly TRBD1 for D (6 bases). In germline, CDR1 is SEHNR, CDR2 FQNEAQ (reference sequence). This CDR3 is built from 10 residues. Here the CDR3 DNA reads TGTGCCAGCAGCTCGACAGGCACACACTTC. Protein product: CASSSTGTHF.